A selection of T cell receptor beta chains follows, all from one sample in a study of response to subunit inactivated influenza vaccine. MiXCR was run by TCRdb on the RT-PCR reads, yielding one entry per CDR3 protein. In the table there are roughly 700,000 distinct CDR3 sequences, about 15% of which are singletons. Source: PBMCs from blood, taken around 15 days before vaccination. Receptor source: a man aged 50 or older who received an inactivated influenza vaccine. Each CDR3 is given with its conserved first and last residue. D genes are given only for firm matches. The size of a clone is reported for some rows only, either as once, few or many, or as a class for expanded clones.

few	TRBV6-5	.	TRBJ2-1	CASSYSSTGTSSYNEQFF	TGTGCCAGCAGTTACTCGAGTACCGGGACGAGCTCCTACAATGAGCAGTTCTTC
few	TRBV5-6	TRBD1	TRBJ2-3	CASSSTGGATDTQYF	TGTGCCAGCAGCTCCACAGGGGGCGCGACAGATACGCAGTATTTT
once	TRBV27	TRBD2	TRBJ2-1	CASSLPPLAGVNNEQFF	TGTGCCAGCAGCCTACCCCCCCTAGCGGGAGTTAACAATGAGCAGTTCTTC
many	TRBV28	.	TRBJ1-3	CASKTRQALNTIYF	TGTGCCAGCAAAACCCGACAGGCTCTAAACACCATATATTTT
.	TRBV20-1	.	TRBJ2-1	CSARDLTVGRNSYNEQFF	TGCAGTGCTAGAGATCTCACGGTAGGGCGGAACTCCTACAATGAGCAGTTCTTC
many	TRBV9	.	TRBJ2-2	CASSPITGIRTGELFF	TGTGCCAGCAGCCCCATAACAGGGATTCGCACCGGGGAGCTGTTTTTT
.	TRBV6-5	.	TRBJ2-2	CASTYGQSNTGELFF	TGTGCCAGCACTTACGGGCAAAGTAACACCGGGGAGCTGTTTTTT
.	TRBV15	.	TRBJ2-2	CATSRERTGVTGELFF	TGTGCCACCAGCAGAGAAAGGACCGGAGTCACCGGGGAGCTGTTTTTT
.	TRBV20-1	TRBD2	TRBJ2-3	CSAFGLAGVTTSDTQYF	TGCAGTGCTTTCGGACTAGCGGGGGTCACCACATCAGATACGCAGTATTTT
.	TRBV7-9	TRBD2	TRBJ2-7	CASSFTSGEFYEQYF	TGTGCCAGCAGCTTTACTAGCGGGGAGTTCTACGAGCAGTACTTC
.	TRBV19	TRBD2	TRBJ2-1	CASTNPMAGGMNEQFF	TGTGCCAGTACCAACCCCATGGCGGGGGGTATGAATGAGCAGTTCTTC
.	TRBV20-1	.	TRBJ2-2	CSARTGTGELFF	TGCAGTGCTAGAACAGGGACCGGGGAGCTGTTTTTT
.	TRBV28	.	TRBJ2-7	CASSLRDFSTYEQYF	TGTGCCAGCAGTTTACGGGACTTCTCCACCTACGAGCAGTACTTC
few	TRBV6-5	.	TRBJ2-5	CASSYSVGSDWTQYF	TGTGCCAGCAGTTACTCGGTTGGGTCTGACTGGACCCAGTACTTC
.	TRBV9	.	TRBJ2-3	CASSVARGFADTQYF	TGTGCCAGCAGCGTAGCCAGGGGCTTTGCAGATACGCAGTATTTT
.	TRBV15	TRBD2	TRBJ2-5	CATSSRGGEFGETQYF	TGTGCCACCAGCAGTCGCGGGGGGGAGTTCGGAGAGACCCAGTACTTC
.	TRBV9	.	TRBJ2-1	CASSVDQDSSYNEQFF	TGTGCCAGCAGCGTAGATCAGGACAGCTCCTACAATGAGCAGTTCTTC
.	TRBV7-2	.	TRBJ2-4	CASSPDGRWGDIQYF	TGTGCCAGCAGCCCTGATGGAAGGTGGGGGGACATTCAGTACTTC
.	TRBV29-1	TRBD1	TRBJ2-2	CSVEGQGHTGELFF	TGCAGCGTTGAAGGACAGGGGCACACCGGGGAGCTGTTTTTT
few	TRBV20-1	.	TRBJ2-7	CSARDLTGGRYEQYF	TGCAGTGCTAGAGACTTAACTGGGGGGCGATACGAGCAGTACTTC
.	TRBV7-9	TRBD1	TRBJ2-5	CASSAGRGTAEYF	TGTGCCAGCAGCGCCGGAAGGGGGACAGCGGAATACTTC
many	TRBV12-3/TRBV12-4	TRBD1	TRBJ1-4	CASSKRDSQFF	TGTGCCAGCAGCAAACGGGACAGCCAGTTTTTT
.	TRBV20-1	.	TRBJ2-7	CSARDVGDEQYF	TGCAGTGCTAGAGATGTAGGGGACGAGCAGTACTTC
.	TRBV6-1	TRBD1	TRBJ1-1	CASRWTGLMNTEAFF	TGTGCCAGCCGATGGACAGGGCTCATGAACACTGAAGCTTTCTTT
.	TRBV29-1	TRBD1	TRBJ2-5	CSVVRTGVGETQYF	TGCAGCGTTGTGCGGACAGGGGTCGGGGAGACCCAGTACTTC
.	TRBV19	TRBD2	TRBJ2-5	CASSPNPPGRRETQYF	TGTGCCAGTAGTCCCAATCCCCCCGGGAGGCGAGAGACCCAGTACTTC
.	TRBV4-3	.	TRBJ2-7	CASSQELQSSYEQYF	TGCGCCAGCAGCCAAGAACTACAGAGCTCCTACGAGCAGTACTTC
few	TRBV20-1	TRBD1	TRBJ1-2	CSASPDRGSYGYTF	TGCAGTGCTTCCCCTGACAGGGGGAGCTATGGCTACACCTTC
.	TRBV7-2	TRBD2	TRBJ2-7	CASSFASGGDYEQYF	TGTGCCAGCAGCTTCGCATCTGGGGGGGACTACGAGCAGTACTTC
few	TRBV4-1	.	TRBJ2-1	CASSRPTATPYNEQFF	TGCGCCAGCAGCCGCCCGACGGCCACCCCCTACAATGAGCAGTTCTTC
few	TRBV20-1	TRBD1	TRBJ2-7	CSATLDRGLEQYF	TGCAGTGCGACGCTCGACAGGGGACTCGAGCAGTACTTC
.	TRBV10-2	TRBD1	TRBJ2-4	CASSGQGIAKNIQYF	TGCGCCAGCAGTGGACAGGGAATAGCCAAAAACATTCAGTACTTC
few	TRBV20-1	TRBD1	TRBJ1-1	CSAPGQGAGEAFF	TGCAGTGCCCCGGGACAGGGGGCGGGGGAAGCTTTCTTT
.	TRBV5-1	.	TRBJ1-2	CASSLVGGQGYGYTF	TGCGCCAGCAGCTTGGTCGGGGGTCAGGGGTATGGCTACACCTTC
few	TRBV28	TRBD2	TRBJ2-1	CASSTSGMGNNEQFF	TGTGCCAGCAGTACTAGCGGGATGGGCAACAATGAGCAGTTCTTC
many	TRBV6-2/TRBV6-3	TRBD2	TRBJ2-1	CASIQRREGRNEQFF	TGTGCCAGCATCCAGCGGCGGGAGGGCCGAAATGAGCAGTTCTTC
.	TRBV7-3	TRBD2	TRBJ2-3	CASNSRGGSDTQYF	TGTGCCAGCAATTCGCGGGGGGGCTCAGATACGCAGTATTTT
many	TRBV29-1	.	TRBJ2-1	CSVEVRSSYNEQFF	TGCAGCGTTGAGGTCAGGAGCTCCTACAATGAGCAGTTCTTC
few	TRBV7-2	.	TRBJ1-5	CASSPGSQQPQHF	TGTGCCAGCAGCCCAGGGTCCCAACAGCCCCAGCATTTT
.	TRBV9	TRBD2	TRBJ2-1	CASSVWTSGSEEQFF	TGTGCCAGCAGCGTATGGACTAGCGGGAGTGAGGAGCAGTTCTTC
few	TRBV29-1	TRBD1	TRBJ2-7	CSVAYRGAYEQYF	TGCAGCGTTGCCTACAGGGGTGCCTACGAGCAGTACTTC
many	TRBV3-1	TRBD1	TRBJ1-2	CASRESGTAYGYTF	TGTGCCAGCAGAGAATCCGGGACAGCCTATGGCTACACCTTC
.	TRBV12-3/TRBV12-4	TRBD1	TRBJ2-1	CASRGTGRRNEQFF	TGTGCCAGCAGGGGGACAGGGAGGAGAAATGAGCAGTTCTTC
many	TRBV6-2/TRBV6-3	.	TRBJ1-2	CASSLRDYGYTF	TGTGCCAGCAGTTTGAGAGACTATGGCTACACCTTC
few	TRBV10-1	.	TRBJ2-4	CASSEAGGDIQYF	TGCGCCAGCAGTGAAGCAGGAGGGGACATTCAGTACTTC
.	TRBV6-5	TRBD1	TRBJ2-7	CASSYDPTGTGTYEQYF	TGTGCCAGCAGTTACGACCCTACCGGGACAGGGACCTACGAGCAGTACTTC
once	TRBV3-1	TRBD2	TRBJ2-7	CATSQDSGGAWEQYF	TGTGCCACCAGCCAAGATTCCGGGGGGGCCTGGGAGCAGTACTTC
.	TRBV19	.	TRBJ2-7	CASSDLGKSEQYF	TGTGCCAGTAGTGACCTAGGGAAATCCGAGCAGTACTTC
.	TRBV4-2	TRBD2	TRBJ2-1	CASSQFSSGSAYNEQFF	TGTGCCAGCAGCCAATTCTCAAGCGGGAGCGCCTACAATGAGCAGTTCTTC
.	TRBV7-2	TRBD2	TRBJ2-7	CASSAQTSGEQYF	TGTGCCAGCAGCGCCCAGACTAGCGGCGAGCAGTACTTC
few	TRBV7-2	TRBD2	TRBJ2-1	CASSSIAGSFNEQFF	TGTGCCAGCAGCTCCATAGCGGGGAGTTTCAATGAGCAGTTCTTC
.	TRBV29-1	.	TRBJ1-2	CSVDGQDYGYTF	TGCAGCGTTGATGGACAAGACTATGGCTACACCTTC
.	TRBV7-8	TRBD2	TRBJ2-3	CASSPRPGLAGRYSDTQYF	TGTGCCAGCAGCCCACGCCCAGGACTAGCGGGAAGGTACTCGGATACGCAGTATTTT
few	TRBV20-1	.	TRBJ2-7	CSARDTGRPSYEQYF	TGCAGTGCTAGAGATACAGGACGGCCGTCCTACGAGCAGTACTTC
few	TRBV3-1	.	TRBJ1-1	CASSRYTISMGGPEAFF	TGTGCCAGCAGCCGTTATACCATCTCTATGGGTGGACCTGAAGCTTTCTTT
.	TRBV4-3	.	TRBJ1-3	CVSSQGLPSGNTIYF	TGCGTCAGCAGCCAGGGGCTGCCCTCTGGAAACACCATATATTTT
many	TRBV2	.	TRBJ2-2	CASNQGQEGTGELFF	TGTGCCAGCAATCAAGGACAGGAGGGAACCGGGGAGCTGTTTTTT
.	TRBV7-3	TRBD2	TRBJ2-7	CASSLAGGPSEQYF	TGTGCCAGCAGCTTAGCGGGAGGGCCCTCCGAGCAGTACTTC
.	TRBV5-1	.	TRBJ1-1	CASSLQYGTVEAFF	TGCGCCAGCAGCTTGCAATACGGGACTGTTGAAGCTTTCTTT